This entry concerns a single T cell receptor beta chain. Which antigen it targets is not known. The input lacks base qualities; no much larger clone sits a single base away. The sample is drawn from a study of cytomegalovirus exposure and HLA in healthy donors (dated by TCRdb to about 2017). About the investigation overall: In an earlier analysis of several hundred of the donors, around 300 Gb of sequence data and 95 million to 130 million unique TCR beta sequences from roughly 180 million T cells were reported. Among 300 to 500 genotyped donors of the cohort, an average of around 250,000 unique TCR beta nucleotide sequences was sequenced per donor, of which 15% to 20% were non-productive. All discovery cohort repertoires had been generated using a single sequencing platform. An early release covering about 600 HLA-typed donors comprised around 300 gigabases of sequencing data and roughly 86 million unique TCR sequences. An earlier analysis of fewer than 700 of the donors applied high-throughput TCR beta sequencing to assess whether each TCR beta V gene segment acted as functional or pseudogenic. Four or five DR-DQ haplotypes were handled as single units for association and clustering because linkage in the cohort was strong. To predict cytomegalovirus infection status, the study combined high-throughput TCR immunosequencing, statistical association of individual TCRs with disease status, and machine learning. Besides the first cohort of 500 to 700 subjects, a separate validation cohort made up of roughly 120 different subjects was used. Rather than drawing on any new phenotypic data, the later analysis identified candidate immune exposures from TCR beta sequences and the way those sequences occurred across donors. A later analysis re-analyzed previously published TCR beta repertoires from 550 to 700 donors and added high-resolution HLA genotyping to study TCR occurrence patterns. Donor age, sex, ethnicity and CMV serostatus were compiled together with the repertoire data. The study was designed to test whether signatures of past pathogen exposure could be identified by cataloging public T cell receptors. Using immunosequencing, the study profiled T cell repertoires from about 620 subjects and related those repertoires to cytomegalovirus serostatus. In a later genetic analysis, genome-wide SNP genotypes for about 65% of the 666 donors were used, and that subset was treated as a discovery cohort. The number of typed donors differed by locus: about 629-630 for A, B, C, DRB1 and DQB1; 522 for DQA1; approximately 600 for DPA1; and roughly 490 for DPB1. Among the roughly 370 genotyped donors, more than 70% belonged to the genetic ancestry cluster associated with self-reported Caucasian donors. Both class I and class II loci were covered by HLA typing, at four-digit resolution.

Taken from the germline V gene, the CDR1 and CDR2 loops are ENHRY and SYGVKD. Including cysteine and phenylalanine, the CDR3 has 11 amino acids. This entry keeps only the CDR3 DNA: 33 bases, framed from base 1. Trimming takes 8 bases from V and 6 bases from J, and the germline ends sit 7 bases apart. The paper as a whole reports these results and caveats: In the study, around 150 TCR beta chains were listed as associated with cytomegalovirus. The presence/absence analyses assumed that sequencing depth was roughly uniform across donors, and that assumption may not be true. Because HLA typing was missing for some donors at each locus, association tests included only the typed subset. CMV serostatus was the only immune exposure information available for the cohort. A later genetic analysis associated a missense DCLRE1C variant with V-gene and J-gene trimming of TCR beta chains, and an independent cohort replicated the association. Broadly in line with IMGT annotations, most TCR beta V segments showed up in productive rearrangements about 87% or about 30% of the time in an earlier analysis of several hundred of the donors. Linkage disequilibrium might explain the correlated functional status among segregating V segments, but an unknown experimental factor could not be excluded. Assigning TCR associations to individual alleles was difficult when HLA alleles, especially DR and DQ, strongly co-occurred. It was suggested by the authors that the approach could potentially be generalized to other disease states and immunological phenotypes. The classifier was reported to diagnose cytomegalovirus status with high specificity and sensitivity in both the original cohort and the validation cohort. Most TCR sequences were seen in very few donors, while some public TCRs were found in many individuals. In a later analysis, several top co-occurrence clusters were reported to appear linked to parvovirus B19, influenza, CMV and Epstein-Barr virus. A later analysis associated 15,000 to 20,000 TCR beta sequences with specific HLA alleles at a false discovery rate of 0.05. About 15 rarely observed V segments, including chromosome 9 orphons, were excluded from the earlier analysis of approximately 500 of the donors because counts were too low. This cohort had only TCR beta chains sequenced, and the lack of alpha or paired-chain data limited which features could be detected. A cluster of highly shared sequence variants was judged likely to represent a technical artifact of the sequencing pipeline. A later analysis found that HLA-associated TCR beta chains were more clonally expanded and had lower generation probabilities than equally common non-associated chains. In a later genetic analysis, fewer N-insertions in productive TCRs were reported among donors in an Asian-associated ancestry cluster than the roughly 700-donor mean. A further reported finding was that TCR beta sequences accurately predicted the HLA-A and HLA-B alleles for most subjects in the first cohort. Because the 87-base-pair reads could not distinguish some IMGT-functional V segments, including TRBV6-2 and TRBV6-3, those segments were excluded. Most CMV-associated TCR beta chains appeared to be HLA-restricted in a later analysis, and the HLA associations seemed to be driven largely by CMV exposure. In a later analysis, the rate of TCR association differed among HLA loci, with DRB1 alleles having the most associated TCRs and HLA-C alleles having the fewest. In vitro tests confirmed that a few of the cytomegalovirus-associated TCR beta chains recognize cytomegalovirus antigens.

The library was generated by the immunoSEQ multiplex PCR assay. A mixture of 60 forward primers for TCR Vbeta segments and 13 reverse primers for TCR Jbeta segments was used in the multiplex PCR. The CDR3 region of rearranged TCR beta genes was amplified from genomic DNA with a multiplex PCR assay. On the Illumina HiSeq System, the amplified TCR beta libraries were sequenced as 87-base-pair reads. For the original study's pipeline: A later analysis tallied 80 million to 95 million unique TCR beta chains across the 550 to 850 repertoires, and about 12 million of those chains were shared by two or more donors. A nearest-neighbor algorithm error-corrected the raw reads and collapsed the reads into unique sequences, merging closely related sequences to remove PCR and sequencing errors. V, D and J gene segments were assigned by aligning CDR3 sequences to IMGT reference sequences. For a sequence to be retained, a match of at least six nucleotides to both a V gene segment and a J gene segment was required. Rearrangements were called productive when the CDR3 lacked stop codons and stayed in frame with V and J; all others were non-productive. Following IMGT convention, CDR3 was defined as the stretch from the second conserved V-encoded cysteine up to the conserved J-encoded phenylalanine. The earlier analysis of about 500 of the donors excluded sequences that lacked an unambiguous match to a single V gene segment. An earlier analysis of several hundred of the donors classified V segments as functional when productive rearrangements were above 56.7% and as segregating when the standard deviation between donors was above 5%. A statistical classification framework was developed to diagnose cytomegalovirus status using the catalog of TCR beta chain sequences. In a later analysis, TCR nucleotide sequences were compared against IMGT/GENE-DB human TR gene sequences so that V and J genes could be assigned. In a later analysis, CDR3 sequences and most-parsimonious VDJ recombination scenarios were assigned using the TCRdist pipeline. In a later analysis, each TCR beta chain was defined by its CDR3 amino acid sequence together with its V-gene family, and reads lacking a unique V-gene family were excluded. To address suspected cross-contamination and a sequencing artifact, a later analysis removed approximately 590 highly shared, low-generation-probability nucleotide sequences. In a later analysis, a clonal expansion index was calculated for each public chain from normalized within-repertoire ranks of inferred template counts. In a later analysis, generation probabilities were computed with a VDJ recombination model fitted to out-of-frame rearrangements, and the resulting probabilities were checked against IGoR. Hypergeometric tests were used in a later analysis to score TCR-TCR, TCR-HLA and TCR-CMV co-occurrence, with a repertoire-size bias correction applied to the TCR pairs. In a later analysis, false discovery rates were estimated by permuting HLA or CMV assignments 20 times. In a later analysis, co-occurring TCRs were grouped using DBSCAN, and TCRdist sequence similarity was added for clustering within HLA-allele-positive subsets. Co-occurrence clustering excluded repertoires with fewer than 30,000 or more than 120,000 public chains, plus five with anomalous nucleotide sharing. TCRdb obtained this table from immuneACCESS and retained in-frame rearrangements with V and J assigned. These tables miss some clones; where compared with another copy, unresolved V genes account for less than half of the shortfall, and the remainder is unexplained. That table gives V, J and clone size, and the DNA gave D and trimming. The sample table holds about 200,000 clones, of which more than 80% were seen once. The leading ten clones occupy about 3% of the sample.

The cohort was made up of about 670 healthy bone marrow donors. Cohort members were all nominally healthy when sampled, although unrecorded immune exposures were likely present. The donor tested CMV seronegative and was one of the 352 seronegative cohort members. A peripheral blood sample was collected from each donor, and TCR beta sequencing was performed on peripheral blood mononuclear cells. The Qiagen DNeasy Blood Extraction Kit was used to extract genomic DNA from the blood cell samples. This sequence was found in a young man in good health and CMV-seronegative. This chain joins TRBV10-3 to TRBJ1-4; the best D guess is TRBD1, with 5 bases matching. Input material: PBMCs. The CDR3 in this case is CAIGDYEKLFF. Read as DNA, the sequence is TGTGCCATCGGGGACTATGAAAAACTGTTTTTT.